These 25 T cell receptor beta chains came from one sample sequenced in a study of T cell responses to AZD1222 COVID-19 vaccine (TCRdb year 2021). Taken with the paper, the label for time point translates to: about 28 days (+/-7) after the second vaccine dose. Library construction relied on the immunoSEQ multiplex PCR assay. TCRdb retrieved this table from immuneACCESS and kept in-frame rearrangements only. Not all clones are present; in checked studies, unresolved V genes account for under half, and no reason is known for the remainder. This sample has approximately 80,000 clones in its table, and around 93% of those were observed once. The ten largest clonotypes hold 25% to 30% of the sample. The material sequenced was peripheral blood, taken 28 days after the second AZD1222 dose. The receptors originated from an adult who received the AZD1222 COVID-19 vaccine.

This clone was observed once. The chain couples TRBV5-1 to TRBJ2-7, with TRBD2 identical over 9 bases. Unmatched junction bases numbered 4, after V lost 1 base and J lost 2 bases. CDR3 length: 15 amino acids. The V gene's germline CDR1 is SGHRS and CDR2 YFSETQ. DNA for the CDR3: TGCGCCAGCAGCTTGTATCTAGCGGGGACCTACGAGCAGTACTTC. Residues: CASSLYLAGTYEQYF.

The chain has TRBV29-1 and TRBJ1-4, with TRBD1 as a possible D gene (6 bases). V shed 2 bases and J shed 7 bases, with 11 bases lying between them. Germline V lookup: CDR1 SQVTM, CDR2 ANQGSEA. CDR3 length equals 13 residues. The CDR3 bases are TGCAGCGTTGAAAGGCAGGGGACTGAAAAACTGTTTTTT. Its translation is CSVERQGTEKLFF.

This chain links TRBV19 with TRBJ1-6; D might be TRBD1 (6 bases). This CDR3 spans 15 amino acids. Germline-derived CDR1 and CDR2 are LNHDA and SQIVND (reference sequence). Trimming left V 10 bases short and J 7 bases short, with 20 bases between. The DNA for the CDR3 is TGTGCCACAACAGGGAGTGGGTCTCGAAATTCACCCCTCCACTTT. Protein product: CATTGSGSRNSPLHF.

CDR3 amino acids: CASSRGQESYEQYF. CDR3 DNA: TGTGCCAGCAGTCGGGGACAGGAGTCCTACGAGCAGTACTTC. The rearrangement joins TRBV7-8 to TRBJ2-7; TRBD1 aligns across 8 bases. The germline V gene has CDR1 SGHVS and CDR2 FQNEAQ. This CDR3 comprises 14 residues. The ends lost 6 bases at V and 1 base at J; junction bases unmatched: 5.

This clone was picked up a small number of times. In DNA, the CDR3 is TGTGCCACCAGCAGAGAGGTAGAGGAAAAACTGTTTTTT. The encoded protein is CATSREVEEKLFF. V is TRBV15 and J is TRBJ1-4; the D is unclear. V lost 0 bases and J 8 bases, leaving 7 bases between the germline ends. The V gene's germline CDR1 is LNHNV and CDR2 YYDKDF (reference sequence). The CDR3 runs 13 residues.

The chain uses TRBV19 and TRBJ2-5, with 8 bases matching TRBD1. The CDR3 covers 13 residues. With 4 bases clipped from V and 5 bases from J, the junction kept 3 bases outside the gene matches. From germline, CDR1 is LNHDA and CDR2 SQIVND (reference sequence). CDR3 loop: CASSSGQGETQYF. The CDR3 DNA reads as TGTGCCAGTAGTAGTGGACAGGGTGAGACCCAGTACTTC.

The chain has TRBV7-2 and TRBJ1-2; no reliable D call. Trimming took 8 bases from V and 8 from J, leaving 6 bases between them. CDR1 and CDR2 from the germline V gene are SGHTA and FQGNSA. The CDR3 spans 9 residues. The CDR3 protein is CASGEGYTF. CDR3 in DNA: TGTGCCAGCGGCGAGGGCTACACCTTC.

This chain links TRBV28 with TRBJ2-6; 9 bases are a match to TRBD1. Trimming took 5 bases from V and 2 from J; bases not matched to a gene: 1. Germline V gene sequence: CDR1 MDHEN, CDR2 SYDVKM. This CDR3 has 15 amino acids. The CDR3 coding sequence is TGTGCCAGCAGTACAGGGGGCGCTGGGGCCAACGTCCTGACTTTC. Translated, it gives CASSTGGAGANVLTF. The full variable domain, with the rest looked up from reference TRBV28 and TRBJ2-6, is DVKVTQSSRYLVKRTGEKVFLECVQDMDHENMFWYRQDPGLGLRLIYFSYDVKMKEKGDIPEGYSVSREKKERFSLILESASTNQTSMYLCASSTGGAGANVLTFGAGSRLTVL.

The chain joins TRBV5-1 to TRBJ2-1, with D perhaps TRBD2 (5 bases). CDR1 SGHRS and CDR2 YFSETQ come from the germline V gene. The CDR3 loop spans 13 amino acids. V was trimmed by 6 bases and J by 4 bases, leaving 11 bases between them. CDR3 in DNA: TGCGCCAGCAAAAAGGGAGAATACAATGAGCAGTTCTTC. Protein product: CASKKGEYNEQFF. The full variable domain, completed using reference TRBV5-1 and TRBJ2-1, is KAGVTQTPRYLIKTRGQQVTLSCSPISGHRSVSWYQQTPGQGLQFLFEYFSETQRNKGNFPGRFSGRQFSNSRSEMNVSTLELGDSALYLCASKKGEYNEQFFGPGTRLTVL.

The V and J genes are TRBV11-2 and TRBJ2-7, with TRBD1 matching 10 bases. This CDR3 contains 13 residues. The germline CDR1 and CDR2 sequences are SGHAT and FQNNGV. J gave up 7 bases and V 5 bases, and 5 bases lay outside the gene matches. The CDR3 DNA reads TGTGCCAGCAGCCCGGGACAGGGGCGAGAGCAGTACTTC. This translates into CASSPGQGREQYF.

For the CDR3, the DNA is TGTGCCAGCAGCCCCGGACAGGGGGCTGACACCGGGGAGCTGTTTTTT. Translation: CASSPGQGADTGELFF. The chain is built from TRBV5-4 and TRBJ2-2; 11 positions agree with TRBD1. This CDR3 has 16 residues. V gave up 4 bases and J gave up 3 bases; unmatched junction bases: 5. The germline CDR1 and CDR2 sequences are SGHNT and YYREEE (reference sequence).

This clone was recorded a few times. The chain uses TRBV20-1 and TRBJ1-2; tentatively, D is TRBD1 (6 bases). V was trimmed by 3 bases and J by 3 bases, leaving 20 bases between them. The CDR3 extends over 16 amino acids. Per germline, CDR1 DFQATT and CDR2 SNEGSKA (reference sequence). CDR3: CSASNQLAGVDYGYTF. CDR3 nucleotides: TGCAGTGCTAGTAATCAGCTGGCAGGGGTGGACTATGGCTACACCTTC.

This chain joins TRBV7-2 and TRBJ2-3; 15 bases line up with TRBD2. V lost 5 bases to trimming and J lost 6 bases; unmatched junction nucleotides: 6. The CDR3 is 16 amino acids. Germline lookup yields CDR1 SGHTA and CDR2 FQGNSA. CDR3 region: CASSIGLAGGWDTQYF. The CDR3 DNA sequence: TGTGCCAGCAGCATAGGACTAGCGGGAGGGTGGGATACGCAGTATTTT.

The genes are TRBV6-5 and TRBJ2-7; unclear D gene. The CDR3 has 11 residues. Trimming took 0 bases from V and 5 from J, leaving 2 bases between them. Germline V gene lookup returns CDR1 MNHEY and CDR2 SVGAGI. CDR3 amino acids: CASSYSNEQYF. CDR3 nucleotides: TGTGCCAGCAGTTACTCGAACGAGCAGTACTTC.

The chain has TRBV28 and TRBJ1-2; tentatively, D is TRBD1 (5 bases). V was trimmed by 6 bases and J by 8 bases, leaving 16 bases between them. The CDR3 runs to 13 residues. In germline, CDR1 is MDHEN, CDR2 SYDVKM. CDR3 nucleotide sequence: TGTGCCAGCAGCGCTGACAATGGGGCGGGCTACACCTTC. Translated, it gives CASSADNGAGYTF.

The rearrangement links TRBV7-6 to TRBJ1-6; D gene ambiguous. CDR3 size: 13 residues. V was pared by 2 bases and J by 9 bases, with 8 bases between. Germline V CDR1 and CDR2: SGHVS, FNYEAQ. CDR3 in DNA: TGTGCCAGCAGCTTAAGCCGACCTTCACCCCTCCACTTT. Translated: CASSLSRPSPLHF.

The chain recombines TRBV7-3 with TRBJ2-1; perhaps TRBD2 as D (6 bases). This CDR3 spans 14 amino acids. Looked up from germline, CDR1 is SGHTA and CDR2 is FQGTGA. Trimming pared 5 bases from V and 10 bases from J, leaving 18 bases between. The CDR3 region is CASSRYLAPQEQFF. In DNA, the CDR3 is TGTGCCAGCAGCCGCTATCTAGCGCCTCAGGAGCAGTTCTTC.

The V call is TRBV19, the J call TRBJ2-7; D gene uncertain. Trimming removed 1 base at V and 0 bases at J, with 7 bases between. The CDR3 is 14 residues long. CDR1 is LNHDA, CDR2 SQIVND, per germline (reference sequence). CDR3 sequence: CASSIGRSSYEQYF. CDR3 sequence (DNA): TGTGCCAGTAGTATAGGCCGGAGCTCCTACGAGCAGTACTTC.

The chain recombines TRBV24-1 with TRBJ1-4; a weak D match, TRBD1 (5 bases). Trimming took 7 bases from V and 5 from J, leaving 19 bases between them. The CDR3 loop spans 16 amino acids. Germline V gene lookup returns CDR1 KGHDR and CDR2 SFDVKD. CDR3 DNA: TGTGCCACCAGACCAACGGACCCACGACAGAATGAAAAACTGTTTTTT. As protein: CATRPTDPRQNEKLFF.

V and J are TRBV4-1 and TRBJ1-5, with D maybe TRBD1 (6 bases). The CDR3 covers 16 residues. Trimming took off 1 base at V and 4 bases at J, with 14 bases between the two ends. CDR1 and CDR2 from the germline V gene are MGHRA and YSYEKL. The CDR3 bases are TGCGCCAGCAGCCAAGGGGACAACCTTGGGAATCAGCCCCAGCATTTT. It codes for CASSQGDNLGNQPQHF.

The chain links TRBV6-5 to TRBJ2-2, with 7 bases fitting TRBD1. V was clipped by 6 bases and J by 1 base; unmatched bases: 2. Germline V gene sequence: CDR1 MNHEY, CDR2 SVGAGI. The CDR3 extends over 14 amino acids. The CDR3 region has the DNA TGTGCCAGCAGGGGACAGTGGAACACCGGGGAGCTGTTTTTT. It specifies CASRGQWNTGELFF.

The rearrangement joins TRBV7-3 to TRBJ2-5, with a weak D call TRBD2 (6 bases). This CDR3 comprises 13 residues. The V and J ends lost 7 bases and 6 bases respectively, with 15 bases between them. Germline V lookup: CDR1 SGHTA, CDR2 FQGTGA. The CDR3 bases are TGTGCCAGCACCTCGGGAGTAGGACAGACCCAGTACTTC. The encoded protein is CASTSGVGQTQYF.

The genes are TRBV5-5 and TRBJ2-2, with no clear D. Germline loops: CDR1 SGHKS, CDR2 YYEKEE (reference sequence). Trimming cost V 4 bases and J 6 bases, with 13 bases left between them. The CDR3 totals 14 residues. CDR3 DNA: TGTGCCAGCAGCGTCGACGGGTACGCCGGGGAGCTGTTTTTT. Its translation: CASSVDGYAGELFF. The whole variable domain, filled in from reference TRBV5-5 and TRBJ2-2, reads DAGVTQSPTHLIKTRGQQVTLRCSPISGHKSVSWYQQVLGQGPQFIFQYYEKEERGRGNFPDRFSARQFPNYSSELNVNALLLGDSALYLCASSVDGYAGELFFGEGSRLTVL.

The chain recombines TRBV10-2 with TRBJ2-1; D perhaps matches TRBD2 (5 bases). Germline assignment: CDR1 WSHSY and CDR2 SAAADI. The CDR3 has 13 residues. Trimming stripped 6 bases from V and 10 bases from J, with 16 bases between. CDR3 region: CASSVEWPGEQFF. The DNA for the CDR3 is TGCGCCAGCAGCGTGGAATGGCCGGGAGAGCAGTTCTTC.

The V gene is TRBV28, the J gene TRBJ1-6; 7 bases fit TRBD1. Trimming removed 2 bases from V and 8 bases from J; junction bases left unmatched: 12. The V gene's germline CDR1 is MDHEN and CDR2 SYDVKM. This CDR3 contains 17 residues. The DNA of the CDR3 is TGTGCCAGCAGTTTAGCTCTGACAGGGTGGTGGGATTCACCCCTCCACTTT. Its translation is CASSLALTGWWDSPLHF. The entire variable domain, with the rest obtained from reference TRBV28 and TRBJ1-6, is as follows: DVKVTQSSRYLVKRTGEKVFLECVQDMDHENMFWYRQDPGLGLRLIYFSYDVKMKEKGDIPEGYSVSREKKERFSLILESASTNQTSMYLCASSLALTGWWDSPLHFGNGTRLTVT.